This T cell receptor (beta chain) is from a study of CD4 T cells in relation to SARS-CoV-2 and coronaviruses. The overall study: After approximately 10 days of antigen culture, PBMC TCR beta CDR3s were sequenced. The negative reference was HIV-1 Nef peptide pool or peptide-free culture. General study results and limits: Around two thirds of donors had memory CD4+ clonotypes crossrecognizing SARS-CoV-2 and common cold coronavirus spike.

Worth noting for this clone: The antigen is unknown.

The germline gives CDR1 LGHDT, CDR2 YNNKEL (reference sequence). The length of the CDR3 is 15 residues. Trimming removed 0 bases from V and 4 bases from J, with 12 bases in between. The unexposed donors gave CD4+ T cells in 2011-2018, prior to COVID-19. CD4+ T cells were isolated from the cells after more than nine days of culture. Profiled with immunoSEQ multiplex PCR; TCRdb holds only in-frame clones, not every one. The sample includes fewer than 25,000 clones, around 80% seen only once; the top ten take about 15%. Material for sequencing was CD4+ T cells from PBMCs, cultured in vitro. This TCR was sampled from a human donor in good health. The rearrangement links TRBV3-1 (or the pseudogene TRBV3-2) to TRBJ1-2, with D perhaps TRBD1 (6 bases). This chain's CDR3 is CASSQDRGYSYGYTF. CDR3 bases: TGTGCCAGCAGCCAAGACAGGGGCTATAGCTATGGCTACACCTTC.